This T cell receptor (beta chain) was observed in a study of cytomegalovirus exposure and HLA in healthy donors. 60 Vbeta and 13 Jbeta primers were used in PCR. Here immunoSEQ multiplex PCR was the method, and the copy in TCRdb shows in-frame clones only, minus some. The table includes roughly 150,000 clones, just under 80% detected once. The sequence derives from a man younger than 30 in good health and CMV-seropositive. Sequenced: PBMCs.

CDR3 DNA: TGCGCCAGCAGCTTAGATGGGGCTCGGTACAATGAGCAGTTCTTC. This codes for CASSLDGARYNEQFF. The V gene is TRBV5-1, the J gene TRBJ2-1, with D perhaps matching TRBD1 (5 bases). CDR3 length: 15 amino acids. Germline CDR1 SGHRS, CDR2 YFSETQ. With 2 bases removed from V and 4 bases from J, the gap between germline ends came to 13 bases.